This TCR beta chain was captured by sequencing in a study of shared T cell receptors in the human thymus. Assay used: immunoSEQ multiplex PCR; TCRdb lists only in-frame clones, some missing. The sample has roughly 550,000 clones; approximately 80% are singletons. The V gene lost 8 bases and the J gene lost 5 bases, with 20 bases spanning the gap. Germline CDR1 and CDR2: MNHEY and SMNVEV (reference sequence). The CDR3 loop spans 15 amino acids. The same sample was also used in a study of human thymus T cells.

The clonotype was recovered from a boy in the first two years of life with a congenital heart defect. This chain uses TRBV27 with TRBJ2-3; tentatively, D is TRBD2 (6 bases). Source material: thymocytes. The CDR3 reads CASGRSGAEKDTQYF. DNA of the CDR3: TGTGCCAGCGGGAGGTCGGGCGCGGAAAAAGATACGCAGTATTTT.